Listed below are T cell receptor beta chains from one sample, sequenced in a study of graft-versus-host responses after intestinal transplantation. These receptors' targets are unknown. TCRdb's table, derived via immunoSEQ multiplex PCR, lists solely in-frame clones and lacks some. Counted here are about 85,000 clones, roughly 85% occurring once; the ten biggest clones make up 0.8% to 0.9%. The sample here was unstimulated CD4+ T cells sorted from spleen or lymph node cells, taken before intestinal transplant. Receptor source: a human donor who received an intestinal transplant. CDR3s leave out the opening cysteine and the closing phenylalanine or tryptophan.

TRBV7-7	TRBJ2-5	ASSLGGTVEETQY
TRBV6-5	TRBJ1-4	ASSTKGEWYEKLF
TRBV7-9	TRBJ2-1	ASSPTGGIYNEQF
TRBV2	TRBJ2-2	ASYSFTNTGELF
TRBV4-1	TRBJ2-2	ASTFKRVANTGELF
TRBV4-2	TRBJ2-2	ASSPRVFGESGELF
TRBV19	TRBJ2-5	ASSHPTGVETQY
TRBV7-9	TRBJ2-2	ASGASSDELF
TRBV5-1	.	ASGNQGTYEQY
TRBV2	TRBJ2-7	ASSGQGSGSYEQY
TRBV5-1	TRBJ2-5	ASSLASSGQGEAQY
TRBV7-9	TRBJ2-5	ASTKGQDQETQY
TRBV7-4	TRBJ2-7	ASSLAPAFYEQY
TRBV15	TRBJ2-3	ATSRRSLAGSDTQY
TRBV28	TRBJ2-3	ASKVAGASDTQY
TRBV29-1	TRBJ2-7	SAATGGEYEQY